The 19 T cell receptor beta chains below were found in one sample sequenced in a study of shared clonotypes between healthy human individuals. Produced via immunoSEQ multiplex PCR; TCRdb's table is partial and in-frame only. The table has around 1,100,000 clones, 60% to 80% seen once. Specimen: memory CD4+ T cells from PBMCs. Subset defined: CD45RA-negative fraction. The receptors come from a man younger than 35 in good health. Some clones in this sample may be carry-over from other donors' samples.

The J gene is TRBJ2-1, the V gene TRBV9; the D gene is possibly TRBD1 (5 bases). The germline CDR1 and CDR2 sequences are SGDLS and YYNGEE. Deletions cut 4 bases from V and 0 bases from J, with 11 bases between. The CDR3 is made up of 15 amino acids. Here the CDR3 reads CASSPQGSSYNEQFF. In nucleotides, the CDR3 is TGTGCCAGCAGCCCGCAGGGTAGCTCCTACAATGAGCAGTTCTTC. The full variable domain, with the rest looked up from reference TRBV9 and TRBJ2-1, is DSGVTQTPKHLITATGQRVTLRCSPRSGDLSVYWYQQSLDQGLQFLIQYYNGEERAKGNILERFSAQQFPDLHSELNLSSLELGDSALYFCASSPQGSSYNEQFFGPGTRLTVL.

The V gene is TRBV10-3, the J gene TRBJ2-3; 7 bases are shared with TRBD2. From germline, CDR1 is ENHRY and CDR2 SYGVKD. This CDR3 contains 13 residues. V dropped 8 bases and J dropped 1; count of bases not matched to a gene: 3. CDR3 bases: TGTGCCATCGGGGAGGGCGGCACAGATACGCAGTATTTT. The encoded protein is CAIGEGGTDTQYF.

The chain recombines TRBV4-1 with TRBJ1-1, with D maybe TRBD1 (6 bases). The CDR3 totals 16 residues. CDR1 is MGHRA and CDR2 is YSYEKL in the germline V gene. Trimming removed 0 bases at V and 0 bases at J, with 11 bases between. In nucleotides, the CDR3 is TGCGCCAGCAGCCAAGATCAGGACAGAGTGAACACTGAAGCTTTCTTT. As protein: CASSQDQDRVNTEAFF.

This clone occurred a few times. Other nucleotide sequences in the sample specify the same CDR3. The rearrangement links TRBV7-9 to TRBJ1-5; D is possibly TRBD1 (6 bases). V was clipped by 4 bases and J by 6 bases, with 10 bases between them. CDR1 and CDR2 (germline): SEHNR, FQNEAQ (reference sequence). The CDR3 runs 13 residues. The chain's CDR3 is CASSSQGGQPQHF. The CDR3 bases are TGTGCCAGCAGCTCACAGGGAGGTCAGCCCCAGCATTTT.

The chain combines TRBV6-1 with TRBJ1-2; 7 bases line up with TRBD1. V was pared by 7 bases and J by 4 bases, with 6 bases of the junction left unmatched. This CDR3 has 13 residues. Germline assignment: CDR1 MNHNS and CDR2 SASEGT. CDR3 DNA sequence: TGTGCCAGCACCAGGACAGGAACCTATGGCTACACCTTC. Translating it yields CASTRTGTYGYTF.

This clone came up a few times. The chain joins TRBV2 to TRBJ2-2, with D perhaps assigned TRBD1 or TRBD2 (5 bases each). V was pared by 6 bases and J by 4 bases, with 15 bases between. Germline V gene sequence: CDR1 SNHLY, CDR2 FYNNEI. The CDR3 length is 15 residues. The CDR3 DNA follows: TGTGCCAGCAGCCGATACCGGGACCGCACCGGGGAGCTGTTTTTT. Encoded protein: CASSRYRDRTGELFF.

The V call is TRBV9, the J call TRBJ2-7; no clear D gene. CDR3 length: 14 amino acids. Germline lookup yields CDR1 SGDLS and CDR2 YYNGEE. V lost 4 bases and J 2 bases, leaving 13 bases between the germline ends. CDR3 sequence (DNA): TGTGCCAGCAGCCGACTTGATCTGACCTACGAGCAGTACTTC. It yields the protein CASSRLDLTYEQYF.

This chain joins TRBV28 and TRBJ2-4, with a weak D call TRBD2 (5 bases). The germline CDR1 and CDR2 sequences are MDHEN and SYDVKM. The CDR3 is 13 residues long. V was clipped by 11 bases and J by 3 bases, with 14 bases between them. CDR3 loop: CASDAGGKNIQYF. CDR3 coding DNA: TGTGCCTCCGACGCGGGCGGCAAAAACATTCAGTACTTC.

CDR3 region: CASSSGQGLGYGYTF. In DNA form, the CDR3 reads TGTGCCAGCAGCTCCGGGCAGGGGTTGGGGTATGGCTACACCTTC. The chain links TRBV7-9 to TRBJ1-2, with D tentatively TRBD1 (6 bases). Between the trimmed V and J ends, which lost 4 bases and 5 bases, there was a span of 17 bases. The germline CDR1 and CDR2 sequences are SEHNR and FQNEAQ (reference sequence). The CDR3 is made up of 15 amino acids.

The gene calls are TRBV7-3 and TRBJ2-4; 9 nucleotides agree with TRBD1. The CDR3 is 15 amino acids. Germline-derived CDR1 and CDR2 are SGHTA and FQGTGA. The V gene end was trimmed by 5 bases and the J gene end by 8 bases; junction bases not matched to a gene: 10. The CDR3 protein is CASSEAQGARDIQYF. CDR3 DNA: TGTGCCAGCAGCGAGGCACAGGGGGCGCGTGACATTCAGTACTTC.

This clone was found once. The CDR3 sequence: CASTRSRGAGDGDTQYF. The CDR3 DNA sequence: TGTGCCAGTACCCGAAGCCGAGGAGCGGGAGACGGGGATACGCAGTATTTT. This rearrangement joins TRBV19 to TRBJ2-3; 8 positions match TRBD2. CDR1 LNHDA and CDR2 SQIVND come from the germline V gene (reference sequence). V dropped 7 bases and J dropped 6; count of bases not matched to a gene: 18. The length of the CDR3 is 17 residues. Filled out from reference TRBV19 and TRBJ2-3, the complete variable domain reads DGGITQSPKYLFRKEGQNVTLSCEQNLNHDAMYWYRQDPGQGLRLIYYSQIVNDFQKGDIAEGYSVSREKKESFPLTVTSAQKNPTAFYLCASTRSRGAGDGDTQYFGPGTRLTVL.

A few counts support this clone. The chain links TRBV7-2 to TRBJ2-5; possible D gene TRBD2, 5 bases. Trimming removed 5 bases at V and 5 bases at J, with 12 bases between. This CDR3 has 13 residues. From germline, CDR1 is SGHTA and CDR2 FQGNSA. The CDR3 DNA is TGTGCCAGCAGCCCATTCCCGGGGGAGACCCAGTACTTC. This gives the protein CASSPFPGETQYF.

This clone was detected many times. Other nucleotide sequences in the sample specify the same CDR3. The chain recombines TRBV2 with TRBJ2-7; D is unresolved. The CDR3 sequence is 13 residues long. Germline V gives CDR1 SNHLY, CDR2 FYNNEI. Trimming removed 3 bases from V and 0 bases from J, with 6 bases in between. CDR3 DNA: TGTGCCAGCAGTGACGTGTTCTCCTACGAGCAGTACTTC. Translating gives CASSDVFSYEQYF.

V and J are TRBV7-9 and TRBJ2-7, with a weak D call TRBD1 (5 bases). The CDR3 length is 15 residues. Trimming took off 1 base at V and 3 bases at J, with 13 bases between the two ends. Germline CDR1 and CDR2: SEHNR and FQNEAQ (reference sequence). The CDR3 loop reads CASSLEGVYSYEQYF. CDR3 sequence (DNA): TGTGCCAGCAGCTTAGAAGGGGTTTACAGCTACGAGCAGTACTTC.

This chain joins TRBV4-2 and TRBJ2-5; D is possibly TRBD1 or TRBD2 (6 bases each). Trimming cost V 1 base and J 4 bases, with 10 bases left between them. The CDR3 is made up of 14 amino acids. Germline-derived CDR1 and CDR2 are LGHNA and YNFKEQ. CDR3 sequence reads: CASSQVEGGETQYF. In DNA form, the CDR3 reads TGTGCCAGCAGCCAAGTTGAGGGGGGAGAGACCCAGTACTTC.

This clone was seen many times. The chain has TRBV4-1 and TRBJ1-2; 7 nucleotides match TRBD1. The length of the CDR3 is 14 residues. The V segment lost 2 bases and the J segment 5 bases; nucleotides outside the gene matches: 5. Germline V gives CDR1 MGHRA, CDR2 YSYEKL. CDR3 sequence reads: CASSQTGTAYGYTF. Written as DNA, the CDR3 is TGCGCCAGCAGCCAAACAGGGACAGCTTATGGCTACACCTTC.

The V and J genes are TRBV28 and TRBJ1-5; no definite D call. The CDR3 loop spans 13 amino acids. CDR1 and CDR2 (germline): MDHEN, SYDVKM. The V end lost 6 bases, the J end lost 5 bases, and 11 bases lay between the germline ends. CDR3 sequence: CASSLWNDQPQHF. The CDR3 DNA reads TGTGCCAGCAGCTTGTGGAACGATCAGCCCCAGCATTTT.

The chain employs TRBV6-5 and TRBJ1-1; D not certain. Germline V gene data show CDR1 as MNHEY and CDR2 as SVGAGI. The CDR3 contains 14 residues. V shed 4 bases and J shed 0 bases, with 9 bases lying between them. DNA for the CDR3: TGTGCCAGCAGTTTAATGGCCCTGAACACTGAAGCTTTCTTT. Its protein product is CASSLMALNTEAFF.

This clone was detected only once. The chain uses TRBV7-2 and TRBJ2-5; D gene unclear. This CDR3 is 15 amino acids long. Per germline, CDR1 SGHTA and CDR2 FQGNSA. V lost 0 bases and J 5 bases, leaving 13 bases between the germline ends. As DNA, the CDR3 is TGTGCCAGCAGCTTAGCCCCAGGTTTTGAGGAGACCCAGTACTTC. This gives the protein CASSLAPGFEETQYF. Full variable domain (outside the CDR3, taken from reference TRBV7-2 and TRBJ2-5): GAGVSQSPSNKVTEKGKDVELRCDPISGHTALYWYRQSLGQGLEFLIYFQGNSAPDKSGLPSDRFSAERTGGSVSTLTIQRTQQEDSAVYLCASSLAPGFEETQYFGPGTRLLVL.